The 20 T cell receptor beta chains given below trace back to one sample, sequenced in a study of cytomegalovirus exposure and HLA in healthy donors. With 60 Vbeta and 13 Jbeta primers, the PCR was carried out. TCRdb's table, derived via immunoSEQ multiplex PCR, lists solely in-frame clones and lacks some. This sample has under 150,000 clones, with 8% to 10% found just once. Sequencing was carried out using PBMCs. Receptor source: a man aged 30 to 39 in good health and CMV-seronegative.

This clone was seen only a few times. The chain links TRBV6-5 to TRBJ2-7, with a weak D call TRBD1 (5 bases). CDR1 is MNHEY, CDR2 SVGAGI, per germline. This CDR3 has 15 amino acids. With 0 bases removed from V and 3 bases from J, the gap between germline ends came to 12 bases. The CDR3, as DNA: TGTGCCAGCAGTTACTCGCAGGGTAGAAACTACGAGCAGTACTTC. This codes for CASSYSQGRNYEQYF.

The genes are TRBV18 and TRBJ1-4, with TRBD1 as a possible D gene (5 bases). The germline V gene encodes CDR1 KGHSH and CDR2 LQKENI. Trimming took 2 bases from V and 7 from J, leaving 23 bases between them. The CDR3 extends over 18 amino acids. Here the CDR3 DNA reads TGTGCCAGCTCACCAAGGAAACCCGCCAGGGCCTCTGCTGAAAAACTGTTTTTT. It yields the protein CASSPRKPARASAEKLFF.

V gene TRBV5-1 combines with J gene TRBJ2-1, with D perhaps matching TRBD2 (5 bases). Germline V gene lookup returns CDR1 SGHRS and CDR2 YFSETQ. Trimming stripped 3 bases from V and 8 bases from J, with 33 bases between. This CDR3 is 20 amino acids long. CDR3 DNA: TGCGCCAGCAGCTCACCCCGGACGGGTAGTCGGGATACTCGGCGGGATGAGCAGTTCTTC. Protein sequence: CASSSPRTGSRDTRRDEQFF.

This clone came up a few times. The chain has TRBV19 and TRBJ1-5; D remains ambiguous. The germline CDR1 and CDR2 sequences are LNHDA and SQIVND (reference sequence). Trimming stripped 6 bases from V and 4 bases from J, with 13 bases between. This CDR3 spans 14 amino acids. In nucleotides, the CDR3 is TGTGCCAGTAGAGTTGTAGGCGGAAATCAGCCCCAGCATTTT. Translation gives CASRVVGGNQPQHF.

The chain links TRBV6-5 to TRBJ1-1; TRBD1 aligns across 8 bases. The germline V gene encodes CDR1 MNHEY and CDR2 SVGAGI. There are 15 residues in the CDR3. Trimming at V came to 5 bases and at J to 3 bases, leaving 8 bases not matched to a gene. The CDR3 nucleotides are TGTGCCAGCAGTCCCCGGGACAGGCCCCACACTGAAGCTTTCTTT. This codes for CASSPRDRPHTEAFF.

The rearrangement links TRBV5-6 to TRBJ1-1; possibly TRBD1 for D (5 bases). This CDR3 has 14 residues. Germline V gene sequence: CDR1 SGHDT, CDR2 YYEEEE. Deletions cut 3 bases from V and 6 bases from J, with 15 bases between. The CDR3 nucleotides read TGTGCCAGCAGCTGGGGCTTCCCGGGAGCTGAAGCTTTCTTT. Protein product: CASSWGFPGAEAFF.

This clone appeared a few times. The chain carries TRBV19 and TRBJ2-7; 13 bases are shared with TRBD2. The J segment lost 9 bases and the V segment lost 7 bases, leaving 9 bases of the junction unmatched. Germline V gene lookup returns CDR1 LNHDA and CDR2 SQIVND (reference sequence). The CDR3 extends over 14 amino acids. The CDR3, as DNA: TGTGCCAGTAAAGGACTAGCGGGAGCTCGCGGGCAGTACTTC. Translating gives CASKGLAGARGQYF.

In DNA form, the CDR3 reads TGTGCCAGCAGCTTGGAAGTTGGGGGGGCCTTCGGGAACCAGTACTTC. Translation gives CASSLEVGGAFGNQYF. The V gene is TRBV5-4, the J gene TRBJ2-5; maybe TRBD2 (7 bases). V lost 0 bases and J 10 bases, leaving 22 bases between the germline ends. Germline V gene data show CDR1 as SGHNT and CDR2 as YYREEE (reference sequence). The CDR3 is 16 residues long.

V gene TRBV10-3 combines with J gene TRBJ2-1; 13 bases line up with TRBD2. CDR1 is ENHRY, CDR2 SYGVKD, per germline. This CDR3 is 19 amino acids long. V shed 5 bases, J shed 1 base, and the junction held 11 bases outside the gene matches. CDR3 sequence reads: CAISNRLAGGLRSYNEQFF. The CDR3 DNA follows: TGTGCCATCAGTAATAGACTAGCGGGGGGCCTGAGATCCTACAATGAGCAGTTCTTC.

This clone has a handful of counts. This chain joins TRBV6-1 and TRBJ2-7, with D maybe TRBD2 (5 bases). Germline V gene sequence: CDR1 MNHNS, CDR2 SASEGT. This CDR3 is 14 amino acids long. Trimming pared 5 bases from V and 2 bases from J, leaving 13 bases between. This CDR3 reads CASSPLPGTYEQYF. In DNA form, the CDR3 reads TGTGCCAGCAGTCCTCTCCCCGGGACCTACGAGCAGTACTTC.

The gene calls are TRBV5-1 and TRBJ2-5, with D perhaps matching TRBD2 (6 bases). Near its end, the DNA agrees better with TRBJ2-7, so the J call may be wrong. The CDR3 is 14 residues long. From germline, CDR1 is SGHRS and CDR2 YFSETQ. Written as DNA, the CDR3 is TGCGCCAGCAGCTTGGAGGGTGGCGGGAACGAGCAGTACTTC. This gives the protein CASSLEGGGNEQYF.

This clone came up a few times. This chain uses TRBV2 with TRBJ2-7; possibly TRBD2 for D (6 bases). The V end lost 4 bases, the J end lost 3 bases, and 10 bases lay between the germline ends. Germline CDR1 and CDR2: SNHLY and FYNNEI. The CDR3 is made up of 13 amino acids. CDR3 protein: CASSGGGLYEQYF. The CDR3 region has the DNA TGTGCCAGCAGTGGAGGAGGGCTCTACGAGCAGTACTTC.

This clone was seen more than once but under ten times. The V and J genes are TRBV4-2 and TRBJ2-7, with TRBD2 matching over 7 bases. The V segment lost 0 bases and the J segment 3 bases; nucleotides outside the gene matches: 11. This CDR3 has 17 amino acids. Germline CDR1 is LGHNA and CDR2 is YNFKEQ. The CDR3 loop is CASSQESFVAGDYEQYF. CDR3 bases: TGTGCCAGCAGCCAAGAGTCGTTTGTGGCGGGGGACTACGAGCAGTACTTC.

V usage is TRBV19 and J usage is TRBJ2-7, with D uncertain. Trimming stripped 3 bases from V and 0 bases from J, with 9 bases between. Germline-derived CDR1 and CDR2 are LNHDA and SQIVND (reference sequence). The CDR3 sequence is 14 residues long. The CDR3 sequence: CASSIAVSSYEQYF. The CDR3, as DNA: TGTGCCAGTAGTATTGCAGTCAGCTCCTACGAGCAGTACTTC. The whole variable domain, filled in from reference TRBV19 and TRBJ2-7, reads DGGITQSPKYLFRKEGQNVTLSCEQNLNHDAMYWYRQDPGQGLRLIYYSQIVNDFQKGDIAEGYSVSREKKESFPLTVTSAQKNPTAFYLCASSIAVSSYEQYFGPGTRLTVT.

This chain uses TRBV7-9 with TRBJ2-7; 7 bases agree with TRBD2. Germline values: CDR1 SEHNR, CDR2 FQNEAQ (reference sequence). The CDR3 contains 13 residues. V shed 0 bases and J 6 bases; nucleotides not matched to a gene: 2. This CDR3 reads CASSLAAGVEQYF. The CDR3 nucleotides read TGTGCCAGCAGCTTAGCCGCGGGGGTCGAGCAGTACTTC.

This clone was observed a handful of times. The chain combines TRBV19 with TRBJ1-2; TRBD1 matches 8 bases. Germline assignment: CDR1 LNHDA and CDR2 SQIVND (reference sequence). The CDR3 length is 14 residues. J was trimmed by 0 bases and V by 7 bases; bases with no gene match: 4. This chain's CDR3 is CASTRTGTNYGYTF. The CDR3 coding sequence is TGTGCCAGTACTCGGACAGGGACTAACTATGGCTACACCTTC.

CDR3 region: CASSAETGTYGYTF. CDR3 in DNA: TGTGCCAGCAGCGCCGAGACAGGGACTTATGGCTACACCTTC. This rearrangement joins TRBV9 to TRBJ1-2; 7 bases align to TRBD1. Trimming at V came to 3 bases and at J to 5 bases, leaving 7 bases not matched to a gene. CDR1 and CDR2 (germline): SGDLS, YYNGEE. The CDR3 covers 14 residues.

The V call is TRBV12-5, the J call TRBJ1-5; maybe TRBD1 (5 bases). Trimming removed 1 base at V and 5 bases at J, with 12 bases between. CDR1 is LGHNT, CDR2 FRNRAP, per germline. The CDR3 is made up of 15 amino acids. The CDR3 region has the DNA TGTGCTAGTGGTTTGGGGTCAGGGTGGGATCAGCCCCAGCATTTT. It is translated as CASGLGSGWDQPQHF. Full variable domain (outside the CDR3, taken from reference TRBV12-5 and TRBJ1-5): DARVTQTPRHKVTEMGQEVTMRCQPILGHNTVFWYRQTMMQGLELLAYFRNRAPLDDSGMPKDRFSAEMPDATLATLKIQPSEPRDSAVYFCASGLGSGWDQPQHFGDGTRLSIL.

This chain uses TRBV7-2 with TRBJ1-3, with 7 positions matching TRBD1. Germline V gene data show CDR1 as SGHTA and CDR2 as FQGNSA. The CDR3 has 19 amino acids. Germline trimming cut 1 base from V and 0 bases from J; bases unmatched to any gene: 12. DNA of the CDR3: TGTGCCAGCAGCTTAGGTTGGGACAGAGTCTTTTTCTCTGGAAACACCATATATTTT. It yields the protein CASSLGWDRVFFSGNTIYF.

The V gene is TRBV29-1, the J gene TRBJ2-1, with 12 positions matching TRBD2. V was clipped by 4 bases and J by 6 bases; unmatched bases: 4. CDR3 length equals 14 residues. CDR1 is SQVTM and CDR2 is ANQGSEA in the germline V gene. The CDR3 sequence: CSVGPSGRANEQFF. In DNA form, the CDR3 reads TGCAGCGTTGGTCCTAGCGGGAGGGCCAATGAGCAGTTCTTC.